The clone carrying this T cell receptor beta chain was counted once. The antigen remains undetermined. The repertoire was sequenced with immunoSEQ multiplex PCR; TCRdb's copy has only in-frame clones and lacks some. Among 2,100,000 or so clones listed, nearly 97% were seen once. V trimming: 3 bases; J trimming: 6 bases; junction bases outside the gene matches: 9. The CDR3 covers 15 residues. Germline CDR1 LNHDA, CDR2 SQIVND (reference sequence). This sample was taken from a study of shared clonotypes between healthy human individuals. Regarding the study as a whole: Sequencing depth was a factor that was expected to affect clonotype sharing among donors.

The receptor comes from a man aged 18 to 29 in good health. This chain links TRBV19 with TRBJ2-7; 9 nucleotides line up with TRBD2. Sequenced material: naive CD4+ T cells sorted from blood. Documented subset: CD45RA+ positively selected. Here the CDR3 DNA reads TGTGCCAGTAGTATCTCGAGTAGCGGGAGATTCGAGCAGTACTTC. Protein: CASSISSSGRFEQYF.